This record covers a single T cell receptor (beta chain). This entry belongs to a study of control samples from healthy donors and cancer patients. Only in-frame clones appear in the TCRdb table, and some are missing; sequencing was by immunoSEQ multiplex PCR. The table includes some 150,000 clones, about 93% detected once. The CDR3 runs 13 residues. V lost 10 bases and J 3 bases, leaving 14 bases between the germline ends. CDR1 and CDR2 from the germline V gene are MDHEN and SYDVKM. The sequence came from a man in his fifties or sixties in good health. Sample: blood. The chain has TRBV28 and TRBJ2-3; tentatively, D is TRBD1 (5 bases). DNA of the CDR3: TGTGCCACCGCCGGCCCAGGGACAGATACGCAGTATTTT. The encoded protein is CATAGPGTDTQYF.